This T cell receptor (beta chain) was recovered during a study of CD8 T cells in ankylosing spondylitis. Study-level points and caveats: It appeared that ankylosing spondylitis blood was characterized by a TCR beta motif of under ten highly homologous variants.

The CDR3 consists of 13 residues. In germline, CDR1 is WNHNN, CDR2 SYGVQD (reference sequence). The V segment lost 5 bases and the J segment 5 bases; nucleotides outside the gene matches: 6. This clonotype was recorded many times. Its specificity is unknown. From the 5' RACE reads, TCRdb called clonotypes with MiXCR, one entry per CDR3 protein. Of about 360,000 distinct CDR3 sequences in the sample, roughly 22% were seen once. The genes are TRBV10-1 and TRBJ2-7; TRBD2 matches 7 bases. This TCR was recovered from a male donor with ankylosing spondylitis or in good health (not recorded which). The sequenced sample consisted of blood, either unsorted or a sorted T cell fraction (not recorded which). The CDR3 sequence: CASSSGGRNEQYF. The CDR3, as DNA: TGCGCCAGCAGTTCGGGGGGAAGAAACGAGCAGTACTTC.